The 9 T cell receptor beta chains presented below share a single source sample, sequenced in a study of blood T cell repertoires in COVID-19. Clones were read by immunoSEQ multiplex PCR, and TCRdb kept only the in-frame ones, dropping some. The sample holds fewer than 200,000 clones; approximately 85% are singletons and the top ten take 1% to 1.5%. Specimen: peripheral blood. The source of these receptors is a man aged 55-75 years who had recovered from COVID-19.

The DNA of the CDR3 is TGTGCCTGGAGATCTGGACAGGGTTATGGTGAAGCTTTCTTT. Protein product: CAWRSGQGYGEAFF. The chain uses TRBV30 and TRBJ1-1; 8 bases are shared with TRBD1. After removal of 3 bases from V and 7 bases from J, the junction contained 10 bases not matched to a gene. Germline V gives CDR1 GTSNPN, CDR2 SVGIG (reference sequence). There are 14 residues in the CDR3.

V usage is TRBV7-2 and J usage is TRBJ2-1, with TRBD2 matching 12 bases. CDR3 length equals 18 residues. Per the germline V gene, CDR1 is SGHTA and CDR2 is FQGNSA. With 1 base clipped from V and 2 bases from J, the junction kept 6 bases outside the gene matches. CDR3 bases: TGTGCCAGCAGCTTAGGAACTAGCGGGGGGCCGGCCTACAATGAGCAGTTCTTC. This codes for CASSLGTSGGPAYNEQFF.

This clone was recorded a few times. CDR3 protein: CASIYGIEQFF. The CDR3 nucleotides read TGTGCCAGCATCTACGGGATTGAGCAGTTCTTC. This chain connects TRBV7-2 to TRBJ2-1; possibly TRBD2 for D (5 bases). This CDR3 has 11 residues. Germline values: CDR1 SGHTA, CDR2 FQGNSA. Trimming cost V 7 bases and J 9 bases, with 10 bases left between them.

The chain recombines TRBV18 with TRBJ1-5; 7 nucleotides agree with TRBD1. Germline CDR1 is KGHSH and CDR2 is LQKENI. V was pared by 5 bases and J by 5 bases, with 6 bases of the junction left unmatched. The length of the CDR3 is 14 residues. The CDR3 spells CASSKQGPDQPQHF. DNA for the CDR3: TGTGCCAGCTCAAAACAGGGGCCTGATCAGCCCCAGCATTTT. Filled out from reference TRBV18 and TRBJ1-5, the complete variable domain reads NAGVMQNPRHLVRRRGQEARLRCSPMKGHSHVYWYRQLPEEGLKFMVYLQKENIIDESGMPKERFSAEFPKEGPSILRIQQVVRGDSAAYFCASSKQGPDQPQHFGDGTRLSIL.

V usage is TRBV6-5 and J usage is TRBJ1-2; D call uncertain. This CDR3 comprises 15 residues. Germline V CDR1 and CDR2: MNHEY, SVGAGI. With 4 bases removed from V and 0 bases from J, the gap between germline ends came to 12 bases. CDR3 DNA sequence: TGTGCCAGCAGTTCCACGGGGATAACTAACTATGGCTACACCTTC. It yields the protein CASSSTGITNYGYTF.

The CDR3 DNA reads TGCGCCAGCAGCTTGGATGCAGAAAACTATGGCTACACCTTC. This gives the protein CASSLDAENYGYTF. The chain recombines TRBV5-1 with TRBJ1-2; D is ambiguous. CDR3 size: 14 residues. V was trimmed by 0 bases and J by 2 bases, leaving 8 bases between them. Per germline, CDR1 SGHRS and CDR2 YFSETQ. Complete variable domain (other parts from reference TRBV5-1 and TRBJ1-2): KAGVTQTPRYLIKTRGQQVTLSCSPISGHRSVSWYQQTPGQGLQFLFEYFSETQRNKGNFPGRFSGRQFSNSRSEMNVSTLELGDSALYLCASSLDAENYGYTFGSGTRLTVV.

This chain uses TRBV30 with TRBJ1-4, with 7 bases lining up with TRBD1. The CDR3 length is 16 residues. Germline V gene lookup returns CDR1 GTSNPN and CDR2 SVGIG (reference sequence). The trim removed 4 bases at V and 5 bases at J, leaving 13 bases unmatched. CDR3 DNA sequence: TGTGCCTGGACCTCTAAACCGGGACAGTCGAATGAAAAACTGTTTTTT. Amino acids: CAWTSKPGQSNEKLFF.

Note on this clone: Distinct nucleotide sequences in the sample also encode this CDR3. This chain links TRBV5-1 with TRBJ1-3; D is undetermined. The V and J ends lost 0 bases and 0 bases respectively, with 7 bases between them. CDR3 length: 15 amino acids. The germline gives CDR1 SGHRS, CDR2 YFSETQ. CDR3 amino acids: CASSLAGDSGNTIYF. DNA of the CDR3: TGCGCCAGCAGCTTGGCCGGGGACTCTGGAAACACCATATATTTT.

The chain carries TRBV6-5 and TRBJ1-1; D is perhaps TRBD1 (5 bases). Germline V lookup: CDR1 MNHEY, CDR2 SVGAGI. This CDR3 has 15 amino acids. Deletions cut 0 bases from V and 2 bases from J, with 10 bases between. The CDR3 nucleotides are TGTGCCAGCAGTTACTCGGGGCAGTCTAACACTGAAGCTTTCTTT. Translated, it gives CASSYSGQSNTEAFF.